This T cell receptor (beta chain) was obtained from a study of shared T cell receptors in the human thymus. Data came from immunoSEQ multiplex PCR; TCRdb stores just in-frame clones and leaves some out. The sample holds about 660,000 clones, approximately 90% seen once. The CDR3 is 13 residues long. The germline gives CDR1 PRHDT, CDR2 FYEKMQ (reference sequence). V lost 1 base and J lost 2, with 5 bases in between. These records were also assigned to another study, of human thymus T cells. That source reports: The source of the thymus tissue was resections taken during corrective heart surgery. Thymic and blood repertoires seemed to favor certain V and J genes. What related research reported was that thymic repertoires overlapped highly among unrelated individuals.

Input material: thymocytes. This clonotype originated in a boy in the first two years of life with a congenital heart defect. The chain joins TRBV13 to TRBJ1-1; the D is unclear. The CDR3: CASSLEPNTEAFF. The CDR3 DNA sequence: TGTGCCAGCAGCTTAGAGCCAAACACTGAAGCTTTCTTT.